The clone carrying this T cell receptor beta chain showed up just once. This sample is part of a study of brain T cells in children with intractable seizures. The assay was immunoSEQ multiplex PCR, and TCRdb's table has in-frame clones only and misses some. The data contain fewer than 150,000 clones, approximately 94% of them singletons. Sequencing was limited to surgery cases with top T cell transcript signatures in brain tissue. The sample was peripheral blood, taken at surgery. The source of this sequence is a boy younger than two with hemimegalencephaly and intractable seizures.

The CDR3 sequence is CATSSRPQGMYEQYF. CDR3 in DNA: TGTGCCACCAGCAGCCGCCCTCAGGGTATGTACGAGCAGTACTTC. J is TRBJ2-7 and V is TRBV15, with D tentatively TRBD1 (5 bases). Trimming removed 3 bases from V and 4 bases from J, with 16 bases in between. This CDR3 spans 15 amino acids. CDR1 and CDR2 (germline): LNHNV, YYDKDF (reference sequence). Full variable domain (outside the CDR3, taken from reference TRBV15 and TRBJ2-7): DAMVIQNPRYQVTQFGKPVTLSCSQTLNHNVMYWYQQKSSQAPKLLFHYYDKDFNNEADTPDNFQSRRPNTSFCFLDIRSPGLGDTAMYLCATSSRPQGMYEQYFGPGTRLTVT.